Below, 10 T cell receptor beta chains from the same sample are listed, as sequenced in a study of CD8+CD57+ T cells in acquired aplastic anemia. Using genomic DNA as the template, TCR beta VDJ and CDR3 profiling was carried out. One entry per CDR3 protein results from TCRdb running MiXCR on the reads. The sample shows under 200,000 distinct CDR3 sequences, about two thirds of them seen only once. Sequenced patients had shown CD8+CD57+ cell expansion by flow cytometry. Sequencing was done on a sample of sorted CD4+, CD8+, or CD8+CD57+ T cells (not recorded which) from PBMCs. Receptors originate from a human donor with aplastic anemia.

Many counts were recorded for this clonotype. The chain joins TRBV14 to TRBJ1-1, with D possibly being TRBD1 (5 bases). The V end lost 4 bases, the J end lost 1 base, and 25 bases lay between the germline ends. In germline, CDR1 is SGHDN, CDR2 FVKESK. This CDR3 comprises 19 residues. The CDR3 reads CASSPILVGGRGPNTEAFF. The CDR3 DNA follows: TGTGCCAGCAGCCCCATTCTCGTGGGGGGAAGGGGCCCGAACACTGAAGCTTTCTTT. The full variable domain, completed using reference TRBV14 and TRBJ1-1, is EAGVTQFPSHSVIEKGQTVTLRCDPISGHDNLYWYRRVMGKEIKFLLHFVKESKQDESGMPNNRFLAERTGGTYSTLKVQPAELEDSGVYFCASSPILVGGRGPNTEAFFGQGTRLTVV.

V and J are TRBV7-2 and TRBJ1-3, with no clear D. Trimming took 1 base from V and 0 from J, leaving 10 bases between them. Germline assignment: CDR1 SGHTA and CDR2 FQGNSA. The CDR3 sequence is 16 residues long. CDR3: CASSLGWSVSGNTIYF. CDR3 DNA sequence: TGTGCCAGCAGCTTAGGATGGTCAGTCTCTGGAAACACCATATATTTT.

This clonotype turned up a few times. The rearrangement uses TRBV25-1 and TRBJ2-1, with 8 bases lining up with TRBD1. The trim removed 5 bases at V and 6 bases at J, leaving 6 bases unmatched. Per the germline V gene, CDR1 is MGHDK and CDR2 is SYGVNS. CDR3 length: 14 residues. CDR3: CASSLGQGPNEQFF. Written as DNA, the CDR3 is TGTGCCAGCAGTTTAGGACAGGGTCCCAATGAGCAGTTCTTC.

This clonotype was seen just once. The gene calls are TRBV29-1 and TRBJ1-2; D is undetermined. The CDR3 is 13 residues long. Germline assignment: CDR1 SQVTM and CDR2 ANQGSEA. With 7 bases removed from V and 0 bases from J, the gap between germline ends came to 12 bases. CDR3 bases: TGCAGCGGTGCCTACAGTGCTAACTATGGCTACACCTTC. This sequence encodes CSGAYSANYGYTF. The variable domain in full, completed from reference TRBV29-1 and TRBJ1-2, reads SAVISQKPSRDICQRGTSLTIQCQVDSQVTMMFWYRQQPGQSLTLIATANQGSEATYESGFVIDKFPISRPNLTFSTLTVSNMSPEDSSIYLCSGAYSANYGYTFGSGTRLTVV.

The DNA of the CDR3 is TGTGCCAGCAGCCAACCCGACAGGGGGCCCTCCACTGAAGCTTTCTTT. Protein product: CASSQPDRGPSTEAFF. This chain connects TRBV12-3 or TRBV12-4 to TRBJ1-1, with 10 bases aligning to TRBD1. V lost 6 bases and J lost 4; bases outside the gene matches: 11. The CDR3 contains 16 residues.

This clonotype was found a few times. At one of its ends the junction is not consistent with the germline gene, which may arise from a read error. The V and J genes are TRBV4-2 and TRBJ2-7; D may be TRBD2 (7 bases). In germline, CDR1 is LGHNA, CDR2 YNFKEQ. The CDR3 is made up of 19 amino acids. The CDR3 here is CASSLPKGRGRVSSYEQHF. For the CDR3, the DNA is TGTGCCAGCAGCCTCCCAAAAGGGCGGGGGCGGGTCAGCTCCTACGAGCAGCACTTC.

This clonotype was seen once. CDR3: CATSDPTRTGELFF. CDR3 DNA: TGTGCCACCAGTGATCCCACCAGGACCGGGGAGCTGTTTTTT. The rearrangement links TRBV24-1 to TRBJ2-2, with unresolved D. This CDR3 has 14 amino acids. Trimming cost V 3 bases and J 5 bases, with 9 bases left between them. Germline V CDR1 and CDR2: KGHDR, SFDVKD.

The chain couples TRBV20-1 to TRBJ2-7; 7 nucleotides line up with TRBD1. CDR1 is DFQATT, CDR2 SNEGSKA, per germline (reference sequence). This CDR3 comprises 12 residues. The ends lost 7 bases at V and 6 bases at J; junction bases unmatched: 9. Written as DNA, the CDR3 is TGCAGTGTTGTTAAGGGGGCCCTCGAGCAGTACTTC. The encoded protein is CSVVKGALEQYF.

This clonotype was observed a single time. The gene calls are TRBV12-3 or TRBV12-4 and TRBJ1-5; 7 bases match TRBD1. V dropped 3 bases and J dropped 14; count of bases not matched to a gene: 10. The CDR3 contains 13 residues. CDR3 protein: CASSLTGKMYEHF. In DNA form, the CDR3 reads TGTGCCAGCAGTTTGACAGGGAAGATGTACGAGCATTTT.

The chain employs TRBV12-3 or TRBV12-4 and TRBJ1-1; D gene unclear. This CDR3 is built from 15 residues. V was trimmed by 1 base and J by 0 bases, leaving 9 bases between them. The CDR3 loop reads CASSLVGNMNTEAFF. For the CDR3, the DNA is TGTGCCAGCAGTTTAGTGGGCAACATGAACACTGAAGCTTTCTTT.